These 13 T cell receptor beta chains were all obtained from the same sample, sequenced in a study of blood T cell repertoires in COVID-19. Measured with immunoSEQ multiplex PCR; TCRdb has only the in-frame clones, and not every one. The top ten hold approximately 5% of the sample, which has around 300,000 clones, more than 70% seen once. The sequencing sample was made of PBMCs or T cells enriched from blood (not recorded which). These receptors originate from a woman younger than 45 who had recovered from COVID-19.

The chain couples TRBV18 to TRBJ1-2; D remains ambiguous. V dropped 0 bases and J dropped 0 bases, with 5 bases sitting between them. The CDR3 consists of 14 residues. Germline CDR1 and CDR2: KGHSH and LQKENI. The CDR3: CASSPPRTNYGYTF. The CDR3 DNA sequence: TGTGCCAGCTCACCACCCAGGACTAACTATGGCTACACCTTC.

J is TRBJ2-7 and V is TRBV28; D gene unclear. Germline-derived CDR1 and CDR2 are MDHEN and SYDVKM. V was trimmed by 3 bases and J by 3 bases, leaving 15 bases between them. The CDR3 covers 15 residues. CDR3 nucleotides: TGTGCCAGCAGTTTGGGCACCGAAGCCTACTACGAGCAGTACTTC. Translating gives CASSLGTEAYYEQYF.

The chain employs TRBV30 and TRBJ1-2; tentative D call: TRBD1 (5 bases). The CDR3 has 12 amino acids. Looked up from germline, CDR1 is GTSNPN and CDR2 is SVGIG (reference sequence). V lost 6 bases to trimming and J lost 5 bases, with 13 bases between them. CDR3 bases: TGTGCCTGCCGGGGGGATAGGTATGGCTACACCTTC. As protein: CACRGDRYGYTF.

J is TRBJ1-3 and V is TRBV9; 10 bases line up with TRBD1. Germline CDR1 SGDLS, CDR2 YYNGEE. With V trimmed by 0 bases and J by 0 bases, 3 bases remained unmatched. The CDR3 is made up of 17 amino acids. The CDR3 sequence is CASSVARDRGSGNTIYF. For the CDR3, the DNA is TGTGCCAGCAGCGTAGCGAGGGACAGGGGCTCTGGAAACACCATATATTTT.

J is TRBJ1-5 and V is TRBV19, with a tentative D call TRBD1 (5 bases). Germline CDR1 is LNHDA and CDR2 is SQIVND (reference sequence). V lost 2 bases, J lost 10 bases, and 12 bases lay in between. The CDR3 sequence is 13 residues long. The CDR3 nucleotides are TGTGCCAGTAGTATACGGGACGGGGGACCCCAGCATTTT. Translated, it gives CASSIRDGGPQHF. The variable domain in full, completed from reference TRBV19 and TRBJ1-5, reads DGGITQSPKYLFRKEGQNVTLSCEQNLNHDAMYWYRQDPGQGLRLIYYSQIVNDFQKGDIAEGYSVSREKKESFPLTVTSAQKNPTAFYLCASSIRDGGPQHFGDGTRLSIL.

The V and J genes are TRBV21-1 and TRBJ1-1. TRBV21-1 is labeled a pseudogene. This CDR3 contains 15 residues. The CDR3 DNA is TGTGCCAGCAGCCGATACCCGGGGTTGAACACTGAAGCTTTCTTT. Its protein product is CASSRYPGLNTEAFF.

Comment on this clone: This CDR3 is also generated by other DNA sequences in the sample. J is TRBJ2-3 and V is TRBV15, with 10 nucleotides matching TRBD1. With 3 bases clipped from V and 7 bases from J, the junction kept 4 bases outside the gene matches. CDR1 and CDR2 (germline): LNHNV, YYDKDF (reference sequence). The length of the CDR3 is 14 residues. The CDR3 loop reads CATSRDRGLNTQYF. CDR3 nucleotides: TGTGCCACCAGCAGGGACAGGGGGTTAAATACGCAGTATTTT. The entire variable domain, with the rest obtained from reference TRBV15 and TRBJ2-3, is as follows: DAMVIQNPRYQVTQFGKPVTLSCSQTLNHNVMYWYQQKSSQAPKLLFHYYDKDFNNEADTPDNFQSRRPNTSFCFLDIRSPGLGDTAMYLCATSRDRGLNTQYFGPGTRLTVL.

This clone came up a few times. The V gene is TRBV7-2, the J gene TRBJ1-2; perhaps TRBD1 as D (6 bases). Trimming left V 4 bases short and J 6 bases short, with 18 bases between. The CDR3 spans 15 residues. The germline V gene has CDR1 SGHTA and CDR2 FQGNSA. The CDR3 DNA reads TGTGCCAGCAGCTCCCCGAGGGGGGGGACCCATGGCTACACCTTC. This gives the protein CASSSPRGGTHGYTF. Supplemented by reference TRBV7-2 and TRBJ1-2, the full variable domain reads GAGVSQSPSNKVTEKGKDVELRCDPISGHTALYWYRQSLGQGLEFLIYFQGNSAPDKSGLPSDRFSAERTGGSVSTLTIQRTQQEDSAVYLCASSSPRGGTHGYTFGSGTRLTVV.

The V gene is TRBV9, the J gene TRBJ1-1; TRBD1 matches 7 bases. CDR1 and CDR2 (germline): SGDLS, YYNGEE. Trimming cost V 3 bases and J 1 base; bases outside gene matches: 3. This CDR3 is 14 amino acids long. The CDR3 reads CASSAGTANTEAFF. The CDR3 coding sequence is TGTGCCAGCAGCGCAGGGACAGCGAACACTGAAGCTTTCTTT.

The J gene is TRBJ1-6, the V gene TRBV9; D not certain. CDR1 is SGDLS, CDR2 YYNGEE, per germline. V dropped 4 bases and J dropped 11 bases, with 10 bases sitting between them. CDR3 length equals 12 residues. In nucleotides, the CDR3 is TGTGCCAGCAGCCCAGAATCAACACCCCTCCACTTT. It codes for CASSPESTPLHF.

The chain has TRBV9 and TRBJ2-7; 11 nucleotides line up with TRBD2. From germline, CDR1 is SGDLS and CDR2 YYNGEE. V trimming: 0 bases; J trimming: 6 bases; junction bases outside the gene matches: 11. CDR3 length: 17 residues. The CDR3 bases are TGTGCCAGCAGCGTAGCTTCCGCGGGACTAGCGGCTTCCGAGCAGTACTTC. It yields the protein CASSVASAGLAASEQYF.

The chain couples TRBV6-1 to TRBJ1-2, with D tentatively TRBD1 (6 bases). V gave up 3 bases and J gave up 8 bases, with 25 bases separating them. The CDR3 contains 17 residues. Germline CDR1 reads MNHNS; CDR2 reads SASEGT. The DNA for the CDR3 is TGTGCCAGCAGTGACCAGGACCGAGCTACAGGGAAGGGAGGCTACACCTTC. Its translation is CASSDQDRATGKGGYTF.

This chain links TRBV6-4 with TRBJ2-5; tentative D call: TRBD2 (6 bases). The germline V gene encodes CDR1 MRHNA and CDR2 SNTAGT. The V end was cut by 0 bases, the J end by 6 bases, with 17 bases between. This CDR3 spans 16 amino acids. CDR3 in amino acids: CASSDSNGAGRKTQYF. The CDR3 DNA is TGTGCCAGCAGTGACTCGAACGGGGCGGGAAGAAAGACCCAGTACTTC.